This T cell receptor beta chain came from a study of beta chain features in type 1 diabetes. Whole-study results and caveats: TCRB CDR3 length was moderately but significantly reduced in all four CD4+ subsets of Type 1 diabetes patients. Equally in patients and controls, PCR might preferentially amplify shorter templates. The question left open here concerned HLA type influencing TCRB rearrangement. Patients' naive, central memory and regulatory TCRB repertoires appeared more alike than those of healthy donors.

This clone has just a few counts. Its antigen is still unknown. Isolated RNA was reverse transcribed in full, so expressed TCRB transcripts were sequenced. An average of approximately 3.4 million reads was obtained for naive, central memory and regulatory T cell samples. Produced via immunoSEQ multiplex PCR; TCRdb's table is partial and in-frame only. The data contain 100,000 to 150,000 clones, about 10% of them singletons. Trimming removed 8 bases from V and 4 bases from J, with 21 bases in between. Germline V lookup: CDR1 SQVTM, CDR2 ANQGSEA. CDR3 length equals 14 residues. The V gene is TRBV29-1, the J gene TRBJ2-7, with D maybe TRBD1 (6 bases). The sample comprised central memory CD4+ T cells from blood. This TCR derives from a young man with type 1 diabetes. The CDR3 DNA reads as TGCAGCCCCTACTCACCGGGACAATCATACGAGCAGTACTTC. This sequence encodes CSPYSPGQSYEQYF.